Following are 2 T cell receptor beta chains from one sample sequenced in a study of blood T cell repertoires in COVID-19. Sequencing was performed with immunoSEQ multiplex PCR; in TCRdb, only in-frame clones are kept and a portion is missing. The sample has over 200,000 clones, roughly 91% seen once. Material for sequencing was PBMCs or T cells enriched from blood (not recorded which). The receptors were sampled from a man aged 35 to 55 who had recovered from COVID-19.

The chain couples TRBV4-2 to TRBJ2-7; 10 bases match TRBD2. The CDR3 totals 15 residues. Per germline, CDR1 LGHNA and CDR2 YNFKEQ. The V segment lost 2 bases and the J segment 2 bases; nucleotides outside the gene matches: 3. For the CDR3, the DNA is TGTGCCAGCAGCCAAACTAGCGGGACCGCCTACGAGCAGTACTTC. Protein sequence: CASSQTSGTAYEQYF.

Here the CDR3 DNA reads TGTGCCACCAGGACTGACTCTGGAAACACCATATATTTT. This sequence encodes CATRTDSGNTIYF. The J gene is TRBJ1-3, the V gene TRBV3-1 (or the pseudogene TRBV3-2); D is ambiguous. Trimming took 10 bases from V and 0 from J, leaving 10 bases between them. Germline V CDR1 and CDR2: LGHDT, YNNKEL (reference sequence). CDR3 length: 13 amino acids.